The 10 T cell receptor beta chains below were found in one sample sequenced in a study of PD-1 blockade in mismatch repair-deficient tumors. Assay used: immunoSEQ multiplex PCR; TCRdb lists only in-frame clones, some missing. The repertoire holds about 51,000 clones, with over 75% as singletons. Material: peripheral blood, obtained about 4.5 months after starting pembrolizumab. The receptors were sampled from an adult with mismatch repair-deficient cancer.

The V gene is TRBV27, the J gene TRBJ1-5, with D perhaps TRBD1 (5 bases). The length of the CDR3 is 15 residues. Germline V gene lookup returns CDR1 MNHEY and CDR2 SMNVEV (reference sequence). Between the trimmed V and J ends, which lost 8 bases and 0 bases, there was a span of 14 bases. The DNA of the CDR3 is TGTGCCAGCGCGGGGACCTCGTATAGCAATCAGCCCCAGCATTTT. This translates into CASAGTSYSNQPQHF.

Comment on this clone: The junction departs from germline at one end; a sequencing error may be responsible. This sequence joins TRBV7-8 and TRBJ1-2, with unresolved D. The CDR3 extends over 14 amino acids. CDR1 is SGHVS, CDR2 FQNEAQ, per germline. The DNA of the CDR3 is TGTGCCAGCAGCTTGGAACTGGGCCTCACTGCCCTCTACTTC. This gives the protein CASSLELGLTALYF.

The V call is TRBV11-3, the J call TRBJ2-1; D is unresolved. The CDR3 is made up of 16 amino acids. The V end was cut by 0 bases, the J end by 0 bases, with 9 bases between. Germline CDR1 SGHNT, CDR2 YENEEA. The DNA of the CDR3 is TGTGCCAGCAGCTTAGAGTCCGCACCCTCCTACAATGAGCAGTTCTTC. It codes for CASSLESAPSYNEQFF.

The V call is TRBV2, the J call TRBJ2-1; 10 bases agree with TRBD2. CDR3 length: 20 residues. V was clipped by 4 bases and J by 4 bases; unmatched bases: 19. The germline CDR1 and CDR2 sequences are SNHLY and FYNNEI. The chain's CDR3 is CASSGPLLPLAGVGYNEQFF. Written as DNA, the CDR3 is TGTGCCAGCAGTGGCCCCCTCCTCCCCCTAGCGGGAGTAGGTTACAATGAGCAGTTCTTC.

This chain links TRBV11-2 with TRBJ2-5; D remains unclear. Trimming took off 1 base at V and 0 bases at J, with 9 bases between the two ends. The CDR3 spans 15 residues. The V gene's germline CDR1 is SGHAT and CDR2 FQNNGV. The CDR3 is CASSLGWLDQETQYF. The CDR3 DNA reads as TGTGCCAGCAGCTTAGGATGGTTGGACCAAGAGACCCAGTACTTC. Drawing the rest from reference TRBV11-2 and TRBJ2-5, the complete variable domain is EAGVAQSPRYKIIEKRQSVAFWCNPISGHATLYWYQQILGQGPKLLIQFQNNGVVDDSQLPKDRFSAERLKGVDSTLKIQPAKLEDSAVYLCASSLGWLDQETQYFGPGTRLLVL.

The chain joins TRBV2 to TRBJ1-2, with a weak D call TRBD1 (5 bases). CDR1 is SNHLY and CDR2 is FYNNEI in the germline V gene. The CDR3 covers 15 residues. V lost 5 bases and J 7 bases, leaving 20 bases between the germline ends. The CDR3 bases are TGTGCCAGCAGTCAATCAGACGGGGGGAGGACTGGCTACACCTTC. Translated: CASSQSDGGRTGYTF. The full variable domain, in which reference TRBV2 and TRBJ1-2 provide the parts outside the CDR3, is EPEVTQTPSHQVTQMGQEVILRCVPISNHLYFYWYRQILGQKVEFLVSFYNNEISEKSEIFDDQFSVERPDGSNFTLKIRSTKLEDSAMYFCASSQSDGGRTGYTFGSGTRLTVV.

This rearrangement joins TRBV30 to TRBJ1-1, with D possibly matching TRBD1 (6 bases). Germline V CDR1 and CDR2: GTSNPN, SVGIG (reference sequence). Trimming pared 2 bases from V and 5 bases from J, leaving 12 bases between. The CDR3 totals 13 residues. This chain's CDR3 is CAWSLNDRTEAFF. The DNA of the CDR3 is TGTGCCTGGAGTTTGAACGACAGGACTGAAGCTTTCTTT.

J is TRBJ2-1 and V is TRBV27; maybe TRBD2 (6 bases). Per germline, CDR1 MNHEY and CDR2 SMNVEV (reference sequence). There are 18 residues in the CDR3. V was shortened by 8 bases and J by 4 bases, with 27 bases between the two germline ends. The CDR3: CASSSLGSMRESYNEQFF. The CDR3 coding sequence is TGTGCCAGCTCCTCTCTTGGAAGCATGCGGGAAAGTTACAATGAGCAGTTCTTC.

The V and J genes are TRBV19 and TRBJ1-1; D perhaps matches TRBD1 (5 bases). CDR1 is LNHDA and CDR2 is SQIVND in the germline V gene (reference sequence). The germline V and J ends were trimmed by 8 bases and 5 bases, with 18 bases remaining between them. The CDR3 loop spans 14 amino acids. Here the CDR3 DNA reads TGTGCCAGTCAAAGGGCGGGGACCAAGACTGAAGCTTTCTTT. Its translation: CASQRAGTKTEAFF.

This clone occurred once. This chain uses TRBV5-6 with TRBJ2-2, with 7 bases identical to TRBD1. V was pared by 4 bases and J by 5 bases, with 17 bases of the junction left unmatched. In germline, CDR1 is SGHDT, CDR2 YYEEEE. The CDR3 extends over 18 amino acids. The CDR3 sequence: CASSRGGAVPRGTGELFF. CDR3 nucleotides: TGTGCCAGCAGCAGGGGCGGAGCGGTCCCCAGGGGGACCGGGGAGCTGTTTTTT.